The clone carrying this TCR beta chain appeared a few times. Combining iRepertoire HTBI primers with Arm-PCR of CDR3 regions, the authors built TCR beta libraries. TCRdb reprocessed the multiplex PCR reads with MiXCR, giving one entry per CDR3 protein. The table lists 350,000 to 500,000 distinct CDR3 sequences, 14% of them singletons. Time point: newly diagnosed GD, antithyroid drugs for less than 3 months. PBMC-extracted RNA yielded the TCR library. The sample belongs to a study of regulatory T cells in long-lasting Graves disease. Study-wide context: Graves' patients (newly diagnosed) had been on antithyroid drugs under 3 months.

These data are also associated with another study on T cells in Graves' hyperthyroidism and ophthalmopathy. That work contributes: The TCR CDR3 was amplified in a first-round RT-PCR using the HTBI primer set. Model output signaled ophthalmopathy a median around 5.9 months ahead of onset.

Sequences were derived from peripheral blood mononuclear cells (PBMCs), sampled at new diagnosis, from a patient treated with antithyroid drugs. The sequence was obtained from a woman aged 45-65 years with Graves disease.

The CDR3 region is CASSQPPRIYEGPRYNEQFF. CDR3 DNA: TGTGCCAGCAGTCAACCTCCTCGGATTTATGAAGGACCCCGTTACAATGAGCAGTTCTTC. The rearrangement links TRBV28 to TRBJ2-1; no definite D call. Germline V lookup: CDR1 MDHEN, CDR2 SYDVKM. V gave up 5 bases and J gave up 4 bases, with 30 bases separating them. The CDR3 spans 20 residues.